The rows below give T cell receptor beta chains drawn from one sample of a study of shared clonotypes between healthy human individuals. Profiling relied on immunoSEQ multiplex PCR, and the TCRdb table lists in-frame clones only, not all of them. The sample lists roughly 2.2 million clones; roughly 92% were seen once. Input material: naive CD4+ T cells from PBMCs. The receptor set was obtained from a man between 18 and 35 years old in good health. Some clones in this sample may be carry-over from other donors' samples. Each CDR3 is given with its conserved first and last residue. The order of the fields is clone size, D gene, V gene, J gene, CDR3 DNA, CDR3 protein. A D gene is named only where the DNA matches it firmly. For some rows the clone size is stated as once, few or many, or as a class when expanded; others skip it.

NA,NA,TRBV7-2,TRBJ1-1,TGTGCCAGCAGCCCACAACCGGGGGGCGGTGAAGCTTTCTTT,CASSPQPGGGEAFF
NA,NA,TRBV6-6,TRBJ1-2,TGTGCCAGCAGTTACAGAGAGGGCCGAGCGGGGGGTGGCTACACCTTC,CASSYREGRAGGGYTF
once,NA,TRBV5-1,TRBJ2-6,TGCGCCAGCAGCTTGGGGGTAGCTGGGGCCAACGTCCTGACTTTC,CASSLGVAGANVLTF
NA,NA,TRBV29-1,TRBJ2-3,TGCAGCGCCGCCGACGGGGATACGCAGTATTTT,CSAADGDTQYF
NA,NA,TRBV19,TRBJ2-2,TGTGCCAGTAGTATCCTAGCTCCCGGGGAGCTGTTTTTT,CASSILAPGELFF
NA,TRBD1,TRBV7-2,TRBJ1-3,TGTGCCAGCAGCTTAAGGTCAGGGGGCATCACTGGAAACACCATATATTTT,CASSLRSGGITGNTIYF
NA,TRBD1,TRBV4-3,TRBJ1-4,TGCGCCAGCAGCCCTCGAGCCGGGACAGCCAATGAAAAACTGTTTTTT,CASSPRAGTANEKLFF
NA,NA,TRBV5-1,TRBJ2-2,TGCGCCAGCAGCCTGGCCCTCGACAGCGGGCAGGCCGGGGAGCTGTTTTTT,CASSLALDSGQAGELFF
NA,NA,TRBV18,TRBJ1-2,TGTGCCAGCTCCCCAGGGGCCCTCTATGGCTACACCTTC,CASSPGALYGYTF
NA,TRBD2,TRBV28,TRBJ2-7,TGTGCCAGCAGCCCAGCGGGAGCGAGGGGTCGTGAGCAGTACTTC,CASSPAGARGREQYF
NA,NA,TRBV5-4,TRBJ2-7,TGTGCCAGCAGCTTGGGAGGAGTAGAGTCCTACGAGCAGTACTTC,CASSLGGVESYEQYF
once,NA,TRBV7-3,TRBJ2-1,TGTGCCAGCAGCTTAATTTCCGGGTATGAGCAGTTCTTC,CASSLISGYEQFF
NA,NA,TRBV19,TRBJ1-1,TGTGCCAGTAGTATAGAGAGACACGCGTACTTT,CASSIERHAYF
NA,NA,TRBV19,TRBJ1-1,TGTGCCACTAAAACTAGGACTGAAGCTTTCTTT,CATKTRTEAFF
NA,NA,TRBV6-1,TRBJ2-5,TGTGCCAGCCGTGGACTAAACTCTCAAGAGACCCAGTACTTC,CASRGLNSQETQYF
once,NA,TRBV6-5,TRBJ1-2,TGTGCCAGCAGGCCGACGGGAAACTATGGCTACACCTTC,CASRPTGNYGYTF
NA,TRBD1,TRBV7-8,TRBJ2-7,TGTGCCAGCAGCCCGAGGGACAGGGGGACCTACGAGCAGTACTTC,CASSPRDRGTYEQYF
NA,TRBD1,TRBV19,TRBJ1-5,TGTGCCAGTAGTTCTAGGACAGGGGGGAATCAGCCCCAGCATTTT,CASSSRTGGNQPQHF
NA,TRBD1,TRBV5-6,TRBJ2-3,TGTGCCAGCAGGCGGCAGGGGGCTGGCGATACGCAGTATTTT,CASRRQGAGDTQYF
NA,NA,TRBV28,TRBJ2-7,TGTGCCAGCCATTCGACCACGCGCAGCGAGCAGTACTTC,CASHSTTRSEQYF
NA,NA,TRBV7-9,TRBJ2-3,TGTGCCAGCAGCTTAAAAAGTGCTATAGATACGCAGTATTTT,CASSLKSAIDTQYF
NA,TRBD1,TRBV5-1,TRBJ2-7,TGCGCCAGCAGCTTGGAGCTGACAGGGACCTACGAGCAGTACTTC,CASSLELTGTYEQYF